This TCR beta chain was retrieved from a study of blood T cells in healthy people across ages. A second PCR of 7 to 11 cycles used a sample-barcoded 5' primer and a J-beta primer mix. Each cDNA molecule was tagged by a template-switch adaptor that had 12 random nucleotides. TCRdb reprocessed the 5' RACE reads via MiXCR and lists one record per CDR3 protein. The sample records under 700,000 distinct CDR3 sequences, 24% being singletons. This clonotype was picked up many times. The V gene's germline CDR1 is MNHEY and CDR2 SVGAGI. The J segment lost 8 bases and the V segment lost 6 bases, leaving 8 bases of the junction unmatched. The CDR3 has 13 amino acids. These data are also associated with another study on T cells of mothers and their children. That paper adds: Three healthy Caucasian mothers, along with their six children, served as the donors. The output of TCR recombination is shaped by thymic selection similarly in related and unrelated pairs.

Source material: blood. This chain joins TRBV6-5 and TRBJ1-2; 8 bases fit TRBD1. The receptor was isolated from a boy younger than 18 in good health. The CDR3 DNA reads TGTGCCAGCAGCTACCAGGGGGCGTTGGGCTACACCTTC. Translating it yields CASSYQGALGYTF.